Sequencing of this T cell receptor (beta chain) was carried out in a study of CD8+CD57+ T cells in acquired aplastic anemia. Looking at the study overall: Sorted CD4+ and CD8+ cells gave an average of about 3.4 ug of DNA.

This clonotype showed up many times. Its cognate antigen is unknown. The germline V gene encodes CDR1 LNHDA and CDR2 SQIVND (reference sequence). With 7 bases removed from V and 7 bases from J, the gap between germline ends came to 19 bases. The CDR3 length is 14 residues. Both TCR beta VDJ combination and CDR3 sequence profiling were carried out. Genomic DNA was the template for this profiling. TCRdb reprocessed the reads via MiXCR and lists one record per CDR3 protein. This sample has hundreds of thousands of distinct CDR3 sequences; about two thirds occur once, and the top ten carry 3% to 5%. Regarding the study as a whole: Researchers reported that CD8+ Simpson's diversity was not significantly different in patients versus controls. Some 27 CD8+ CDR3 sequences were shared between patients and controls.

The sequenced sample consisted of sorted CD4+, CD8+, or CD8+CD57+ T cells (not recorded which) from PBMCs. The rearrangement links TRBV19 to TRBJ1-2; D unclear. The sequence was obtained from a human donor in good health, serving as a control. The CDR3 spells CASKSDGDTAGYTF. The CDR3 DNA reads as TGTGCCAGTAAATCGGACGGTGACACTGCTGGCTACACCTTC.